The entry that follows covers one T cell receptor (beta chain) sequence. Antigen: not known. This entry belongs to a study of glioma-infiltrating T cells. On the study more broadly: Glioma patients had dexamethasone for six or fewer days before surgery. Study-level findings and limits: Signature shared blood CDR3 motifs were enriched in low-divergence and depleted in high-divergence patients. Tissue and blood shared very few CDR3 sequences.

V was cut by 1 base and J by 8 bases, with 15 bases left in between. The CDR3 runs 15 residues. Germline V gene lookup returns CDR1 SGHVS and CDR2 FQNEAQ. The iRepertoire nested amplicon-rescue multiplex PCR amplified TCR alpha and beta CDR3s from RNA. Tissue mRNA or PBMC total RNA, roughly 85-450 ng, went into one-step reverse transcription and amplification. One entry per CDR3 protein results from TCRdb running MiXCR on the multiplex PCR reads. Of 300,000 to 450,000 distinct CDR3 sequences listed, roughly 41% are singletons. The sequenced sample consisted of glioma tissue, nonneoplastic brain tissue, or PBMCs (not recorded which). V usage is TRBV7-8 and J usage is TRBJ2-1, with a weak D call TRBD1 (6 bases). This TCR came from a human donor with low-grade glioma or glioblastoma, undergoing nonglioma brain surgery, or in good health (not recorded which). For the CDR3, the DNA is TGTGCCAGCAGCTTAGTGGTTCTGGGGGCATATGAGCAGTTCTTC. Its translation is CASSLVVLGAYEQFF.